The present TCR beta chain was sequenced within a study of control samples from healthy donors and cancer patients. Per germline, CDR1 LGHNT and CDR2 FRNRAP. Trimming cost V 5 bases and J 7 bases, with 20 bases left between them. The length of the CDR3 is 16 residues. Measured with immunoSEQ multiplex PCR; TCRdb has only the in-frame clones, and not every one. The sample has roughly 180,000 clones, 93% seen once. This clone has a single count. The chain links TRBV12-5 to TRBJ1-4, with a possible D match to TRBD1 (6 bases). This TCR came from a woman aged 55-75 years in good health. Sequencing was done on a sample of blood. CDR3 residues: CASGRTGQPRGEKLFF. CDR3 nucleotide sequence: TGTGCTAGTGGTCGAACTGGACAGCCCCGAGGTGAAAAACTGTTTTTT.